This T cell receptor beta chain came from a study of T cells in women clearing cervical HPV infection. Findings and limits, study-wide: Controls had more TRBV6-7 (roughly 0.16%) than cases (approximately 0.11%).

Remarks on this clone: Its specificity is unknown. The read stops 3 residues short of the end of the CDR3; the missing end is completed from the germline J gene.

Average input was around 1,300 ng genomic DNA for immunoSEQ TCR beta CDR3 amplification. Libraries were prepared by immunoSEQ multiplex PCR; TCRdb keeps only in-frame clonotypes and omits some of them. This sample's table reports about 36,000 clones. CDR1 is SGHDN, CDR2 FVKESK, per germline. V dropped 4 bases and J dropped 4 bases, with 10 bases sitting between them. This CDR3 comprises 13 residues. V and J are TRBV14 and TRBJ1-1; D call uncertain. The specimen was blood buffy coat. The clonotype comes from a woman aged 18 to 75 with a cervical HPV16 infection that either progressed to CIN3+ or cleared (not recorded which). CDR3 protein: CASSLVTGTEAFF. The DNA read from the CDR3 is TGTGCCAGCAGCCTCGTTACGGGCACTGAA.